One TCR beta chain is described in this entry. Its antigen is not known. The sample is drawn from a study of CD4 T cells in relation to SARS-CoV-2 and coronaviruses. Points from the study as a whole: Memory recall responses, not primary responses primed in culture, are what the assay detects.

Data came from immunoSEQ multiplex PCR; TCRdb stores just in-frame clones and leaves some out. The table has tens of thousands of clones, approximately 87% seen once. The CDR3 is 14 residues long. The germline V gene has CDR1 SGHTA and CDR2 FQGNSA. V was cut by 1 base and J by 2 bases, with 9 bases left in between. The TCR originated in an adult with COVID-19. This chain uses TRBV7-2 with TRBJ2-7; D not certain. Sequencing was carried out using naive CD4+ T cells from PBMCs, cultured in vitro. The subset: naive CD4+ T cells isolated by negative enrichment. CDR3 region: CASSLVGSTYEQYF. The DNA of the CDR3 is TGTGCCAGCAGCTTAGTCGGCTCCACCTACGAGCAGTACTTC.